This T cell receptor (beta chain) was captured by sequencing in a study of post-analysis software for immune sequencing data. General study findings and limits: Higher frequency in patients than in controls was seen for five TRBV segments, with TRBV5-6, TRBV5-1 and TRBV20-1 among them.

Carried by the TCR beta cDNA libraries were unique molecular identifiers. TCRdb re-called the PCR reads through MiXCR, storing one row per CDR3 protein. The table shows roughly 600,000 distinct CDR3 sequences, with 44% occurring only once. The CDR3 loop spans 15 amino acids. CDR1 is SQVTM, CDR2 ANQGSEA, per germline. The trim removed 5 bases at V and 2 bases at J, leaving 6 bases unmatched. For this clonotype: Its cognate antigen is unknown.

The sequence was obtained from a girl between 5 and 17 years old with multiple sclerosis. Specimen: blood. This rearrangement joins TRBV29-1 to TRBJ2-5; TRBD2 agrees at 12 bases. CDR3 DNA: TGCAGCGTTACTGGGACTAGCGGGCTACAAGAGACCCAGTACTTC. Protein product: CSVTGTSGLQETQYF.